This T cell receptor (beta chain) was captured in a study of blood T cell repertoires in COVID-19. Study-wide background: Collection of acute and convalescent COVID-19 samples took place in the United States, Italy and Spain. T cells, B-cell-depleted T cells, or PBMCs supplied cDNA or gDNA.

The CDR3 is made up of 15 amino acids. Germline V gives CDR1 SGHDT, CDR2 YYEEEE. The junction had 10 bases not matched to a gene; V was cut back by 3 bases and J by 10 bases. As processed by the authors: Reference gene primers were amplified, and this amplification served to estimate nucleated cell counts. Sequenced by immunoSEQ multiplex PCR; TCRdb stores in-frame clones only, minus some. The DNA was the basis for D and trimming; V, J and clone size are from that table. The sample consists of tens of thousands of clones, 85% to 90% of them appearing once. This clone was found once. V is TRBV5-6 and J is TRBJ2-1; TRBD2 matches at 10 bases. The specimen sequenced was peripheral blood. This clonotype was obtained from a man at least 80 years old with acute or convalescent COVID-19. CDR3 bases: TGTGCCAGCAGCTCCCGGGCTAGCGGGGGTTTCGAGCAGTTCTTC. Protein: CASSSRASGGFEQFF.